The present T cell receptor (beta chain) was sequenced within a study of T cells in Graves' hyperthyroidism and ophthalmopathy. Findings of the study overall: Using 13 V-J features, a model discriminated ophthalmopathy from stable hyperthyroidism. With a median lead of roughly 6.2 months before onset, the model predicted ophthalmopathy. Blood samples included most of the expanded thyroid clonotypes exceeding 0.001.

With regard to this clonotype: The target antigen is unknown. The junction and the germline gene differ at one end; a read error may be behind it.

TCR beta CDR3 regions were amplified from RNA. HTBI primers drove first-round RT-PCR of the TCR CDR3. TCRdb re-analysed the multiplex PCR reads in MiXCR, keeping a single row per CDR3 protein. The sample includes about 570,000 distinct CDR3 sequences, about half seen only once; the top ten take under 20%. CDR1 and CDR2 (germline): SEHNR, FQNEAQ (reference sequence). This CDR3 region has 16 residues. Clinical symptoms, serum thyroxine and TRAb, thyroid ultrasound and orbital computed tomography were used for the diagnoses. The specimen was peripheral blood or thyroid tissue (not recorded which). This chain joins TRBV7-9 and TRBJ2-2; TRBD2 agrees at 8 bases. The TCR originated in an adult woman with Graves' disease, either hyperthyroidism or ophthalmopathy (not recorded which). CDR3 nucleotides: TGTGCCAGCAGCCCTCCGAGCGGGAGTGGCACCGGGGGGCTGTTTTTT. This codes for CASSPPSGSGTGGLFF.